The source of this T cell receptor beta chain is a study of CD8+CD57+ T cells in acquired aplastic anemia. Genomic DNA provided the template from which TCR beta VDJ and CDR3 profiles were obtained. MiXCR was run by TCRdb on the reads, yielding one entry per CDR3 protein. Of more than 150,000 distinct CDR3 sequences detected, just over 45% appear once; the ten largest clones hold around 3%. The germline V and J ends were trimmed by 3 bases and 1 base, with 9 bases remaining between them. This CDR3 is 14 amino acids long. Looked up from germline, CDR1 is SGHTA and CDR2 is FQGNSA. In this sample, this clonotype turned up many times.

The TCR sequence derives from a human donor in good health. The sequenced material came from sorted CD4+, CD8+, or CD8+CD57+ T cells (not recorded which) from PBMCs. V gene TRBV7-2 combines with J gene TRBJ2-5; the D is unclear. Here the CDR3 reads CASSLGRSQETQYF. DNA for the CDR3: TGTGCCAGCAGCTTGGGAAGGAGCCAAGAGACCCAGTACTTC.